Following are 24 T cell receptor beta chains from one sample sequenced in a study of T cell repertoires in cytomegalovirus infection. For these TCRs, the target antigens are not known. TCRdb reprocessed the reads with MiXCR, giving one entry per CDR3 protein. The table has roughly 110,000 distinct CDR3 sequences, 30% seen once. The source material was CD8+ T cells from cultured PBMCs, sampled from culture after CMV antigen stimulation. Every receptor here comes from a human donor in good health (CMV status not recorded). Some clones in this sample may be carry-over from other donors' samples.

This clonotype was seen only a few times. The chain recombines TRBV4-1 with TRBJ1-5; TRBD1 agrees at 9 bases. The CDR3 is 15 amino acids. V dropped 4 bases and J dropped 5; count of bases not matched to a gene: 6. Looked up from germline, CDR1 is MGHRA and CDR2 is YSYEKL. CDR3 amino acids: CASSLGTGSYQPQHF. For the CDR3, the DNA is TGCGCCAGCAGCCTCGGGACAGGGTCGTATCAGCCCCAGCATTTT.

The rearrangement links TRBV20-1 to TRBJ2-6, with 8 bases identical to TRBD1. The CDR3 is made up of 18 amino acids. The V segment lost 3 bases and the J segment 0 bases; nucleotides outside the gene matches: 10. CDR1 and CDR2 from the germline V gene are DFQATT and SNEGSKA (reference sequence). The CDR3 coding sequence is TGCAGTGCTAGTATAGGGGACAGGTCCGGCTCTGGGGCCAACGTCCTGACTTTC. It codes for CSASIGDRSGSGANVLTF.

This clonotype was seen more than once but under ten times. The chain carries TRBV28 and TRBJ1-2; the D gene is possibly TRBD1 (5 bases). Germline-derived CDR1 and CDR2 are MDHEN and SYDVKM. V lost 9 bases and J 5 bases, leaving 10 bases between the germline ends. The CDR3 has 11 amino acids. The CDR3 sequence: CASLQGYGYTF. The CDR3 DNA follows: TGTGCCAGTCTTCAGGGTTATGGCTACACCTTC.

This clonotype was detected only once. V usage is TRBV7-6 and J usage is TRBJ2-5; 11 nucleotides align to TRBD2. The CDR3 is made up of 15 amino acids. In germline, CDR1 is SGHVS, CDR2 FNYEAQ. V shed 5 bases and J 5 bases; nucleotides not matched to a gene: 7. The CDR3 region has the DNA TGTGCCAGCAGCAGTACTAGCGGGGGTCGGGAGACCCAGTACTTC. Protein sequence: CASSSTSGGRETQYF.

This clonotype was seen a few times. The J gene is TRBJ1-5, the V gene TRBV4-3, with 7 bases that match TRBD1. The CDR3 covers 15 residues. Germline CDR1 LGHNA, CDR2 YSLEER. Unmatched junction bases numbered 5, after V lost 6 bases and J lost 0 bases. For the CDR3, the DNA is TGCGCCAGCAGTCACACAGGGGATAGCAATCAGCCCCAGCATTTT. It translates to CASSHTGDSNQPQHF.

The chain employs TRBV13 and TRBJ2-3; TRBD1 might be the D (5 bases). The CDR3 extends over 15 amino acids. V dropped 0 bases and J dropped 2 bases, with 9 bases sitting between them. Germline lookup yields CDR1 PRHDT and CDR2 FYEKMQ (reference sequence). CDR3 region: CASSLGPRDTDTQYF. CDR3 DNA: TGTGCCAGCAGCTTAGGCCCCAGGGACACAGATACGCAGTATTTT.

The chain has TRBV7-6 and TRBJ1-2; 11 nucleotides line up with TRBD1. V shed 0 bases, J shed 1 base, and the junction held 1 base outside the gene matches. The V gene's germline CDR1 is SGHVS and CDR2 FNYEAQ. The CDR3 totals 16 residues. CDR3 protein: CASSLAGTGGNYGYTF. The DNA for the CDR3 is TGTGCCAGCAGCTTAGCGGGGACAGGGGGTAACTATGGCTACACCTTC. Filled out from reference TRBV7-6 and TRBJ1-2, the complete variable domain reads GAGVSQSPRYKVTKRGQDVALRCDPISGHVSLYWYRQALGQGPEFLTYFNYEAQQDKSGLPNDRFSAERPEGSISTLTIQRTEQRDSAMYRCASSLAGTGGNYGYTFGSGTRLTVV.

The table lists this clonotype with many counts. The V call is TRBV7-9, the J call TRBJ2-3, with TRBD2 matching over 13 bases. The CDR3 has 16 amino acids. V trimming: 5 bases; J trimming: 5 bases; junction bases outside the gene matches: 7. Germline V gives CDR1 SEHNR, CDR2 FQNEAQ (reference sequence). In DNA form, the CDR3 reads TGTGCCAGCAGCCCAGGGACTAGCGGGGCACAAGATACGCAGTATTTT. Translating gives CASSPGTSGAQDTQYF.

This chain uses TRBV2 with TRBJ2-7, with 11 bases lining up with TRBD1. The V and J ends lost 6 bases and 4 bases, in that order; junction bases with no gene match: 14. Germline V gene sequence: CDR1 SNHLY, CDR2 FYNNEI. The CDR3 covers 17 residues. CDR3 sequence (DNA): TGTGCCAGCAGAGCGGACAGGGGGCCACCTTGGTGGTACGAGCAGTACTTC. Translation: CASRADRGPPWWYEQYF.

The chain links TRBV28 to TRBJ2-7; 7 bases line up with TRBD2. V shed 5 bases, J shed 2 bases, and the junction held 12 bases outside the gene matches. The V gene's germline CDR1 is MDHEN and CDR2 SYDVKM. CDR3 length: 16 residues. The CDR3: CASSIPRAGNTYEQYF. CDR3 DNA sequence: TGTGCCAGCAGTATACCCCGAGCGGGGAACACCTACGAGCAGTACTTC. The full variable domain, its missing parts supplied by reference TRBV28 and TRBJ2-7, is DVKVTQSSRYLVKRTGEKVFLECVQDMDHENMFWYRQDPGLGLRLIYFSYDVKMKEKGDIPEGYSVSREKKERFSLILESASTNQTSMYLCASSIPRAGNTYEQYFGPGTRLTVT.

This clonotype was picked up a small number of times. The gene calls are TRBV27 and TRBJ2-3, with TRBD1 matching 7 bases. There are 15 residues in the CDR3. CDR1 and CDR2 from the germline V gene are MNHEY and SMNVEV (reference sequence). V trimming: 2 bases; J trimming: 2 bases; junction bases outside the gene matches: 4. DNA for the CDR3: TGTGCCAGCAGTTTAAGACAGGGCCCCACAGATACGCAGTATTTT. Amino acid sequence: CASSLRQGPTDTQYF.

There are a few counts of this clonotype. This chain joins TRBV6-6 and TRBJ2-7, with 7 nucleotides matching TRBD1. Unmatched junction bases numbered 14, after V lost 7 bases and J lost 2 bases. The germline V gene encodes CDR1 MNHNY and CDR2 SVGAGI (reference sequence). The CDR3 has 16 amino acids. Here the CDR3 DNA reads TGTGCCAGCAATCCGGACCGCACAGGGGAAACCTACGAGCAGTACTTC. Its protein product is CASNPDRTGETYEQYF.

CDR3 residues: CASNQGGVFGTQYF. The CDR3 coding sequence is TGTGCCAGCAACCAAGGGGGGGTGTTTGGGACCCAGTACTTC. This chain links TRBV7-6 with TRBJ2-5, with TRBD2 as a possible D gene (7 bases). The V gene's germline CDR1 is SGHVS and CDR2 FNYEAQ. V was trimmed by 7 bases and J by 7 bases, leaving 19 bases between them. The CDR3 extends over 14 amino acids.

This clonotype was counted between two and nine times. The chain joins TRBV19 to TRBJ1-6; D remains unclear. Trimming stripped 2 bases from V and 8 bases from J, with 7 bases between. Per germline, CDR1 LNHDA and CDR2 SQIVND (reference sequence). The CDR3 runs to 13 residues. CDR3 sequence: CASSILGDSPLHF. CDR3 in DNA: TGTGCCAGTAGTATACTTGGTGATTCACCCCTCCACTTT.

The chain carries TRBV7-3 and TRBJ2-1; perhaps TRBD2 as D (6 bases). The CDR3 totals 17 residues. The V and J ends lost 3 bases and 2 bases respectively, with 17 bases between them. Germline V CDR1 and CDR2: SGHTA, FQGTGA. CDR3 DNA: TGTGCCAGCAGCTTGGGACTTCAAACTAGACCCTACAATGAGCAGTTCTTC. Translation: CASSLGLQTRPYNEQFF.

The rearrangement uses TRBV27 and TRBJ1-4; D unresolved. CDR1 is MNHEY, CDR2 SMNVEV, per germline (reference sequence). The CDR3 length is 17 residues. Trimming cost V 2 bases and J 0 bases, with 13 bases left between them. The DNA of the CDR3 is TGTGCCAGCAGTTTAAATTATGCACAAACAACTAATGAAAAACTGTTTTTT. This gives the protein CASSLNYAQTTNEKLFF. Filled out from reference TRBV27 and TRBJ1-4, the complete variable domain reads EAQVTQNPRYLITVTGKKLTVTCSQNMNHEYMSWYRQDPGLGLRQIYYSMNVEVTDKGDVPEGYKVSRKEKRNFPLILESPSPNQTSLYFCASSLNYAQTTNEKLFFGSGTQLSVL.

This clonotype appeared many times. The rearrangement uses TRBV5-1 and TRBJ2-5; perhaps TRBD1 as D (6 bases). Germline V gene data show CDR1 as SGHRS and CDR2 as YFSETQ. The CDR3 totals 13 residues. The V gene lost 2 bases and the J gene lost 7 bases, with 12 bases spanning the gap. The CDR3 here is CASSFGTTGTQYF. The CDR3 DNA follows: TGCGCCAGCAGCTTTGGGACAACGGGGACCCAGTACTTC. Complete variable domain (other parts from reference TRBV5-1 and TRBJ2-5): KAGVTQTPRYLIKTRGQQVTLSCSPISGHRSVSWYQQTPGQGLQFLFEYFSETQRNKGNFPGRFSGRQFSNSRSEMNVSTLELGDSALYLCASSFGTTGTQYFGPGTRLLVL.

This clonotype was detected ten times or more. This sequence joins TRBV6-5 and TRBJ1-1; D remains unclear. The CDR3 extends over 14 amino acids. CDR1 and CDR2 (germline): MNHEY, SVGAGI. Trimming stripped 5 bases from V and 4 bases from J, with 14 bases between. The DNA for the CDR3 is TGTGCCAGCAGTAGGAGGGAGGTCAGCACTGAAGCTTTCTTT. This encodes CASSRREVSTEAFF.

In its sample, this clonotype was seen many times. The CDR3 reads CASSQMRKVVHTEAFF. The DNA for the CDR3 is TGCGCCAGCAGCCAAATGAGGAAAGTGGTACACACTGAAGCTTTCTTT. The chain uses TRBV4-1 and TRBJ1-1; D gene ambiguous. V shed 2 bases and J shed 3 bases, with 16 bases lying between them. Germline V gives CDR1 MGHRA, CDR2 YSYEKL. The CDR3 is made up of 16 amino acids.

This clonotype was detected only a few times. The chain is built from TRBV4-1 and TRBJ1-2; D is unclear. Trimming stripped 3 bases from V and 7 bases from J, with 9 bases between. The length of the CDR3 is 12 residues. Germline lookup yields CDR1 MGHRA and CDR2 YSYEKL. CDR3 in DNA: TGCGCCAGCAGCCAGGGAGTTCTTGGCTACACCTTC. Translating gives CASSQGVLGYTF.

This clonotype was counted at least ten times. The chain employs TRBV7-6 and TRBJ2-2; D may be TRBD1 (7 bases). The CDR3 spans 15 residues. The V and J ends lost 9 bases and 4 bases respectively, with 18 bases between them. Germline CDR1 SGHVS, CDR2 FNYEAQ. The DNA of the CDR3 is TGTGCCAGTGGAGGGACAGTCTATCCCACCGGGGAGCTGTTTTTT. Its translation is CASGGTVYPTGELFF.

The gene calls are TRBV4-1 and TRBJ2-7, with a tentative D call TRBD1 (7 bases). The V gene's germline CDR1 is MGHRA and CDR2 YSYEKL. This CDR3 region has 16 residues. The V end was cut by 1 base, the J end by 4 bases, with 17 bases between. CDR3 coding DNA: TGCGCCAGCAGCCAAGCAGGGGGGACCGAGATATACGAGCAGTACTTC. The encoded protein is CASSQAGGTEIYEQYF.

This chain links TRBV19 with TRBJ1-2, with TRBD1 matching over 8 bases. V gave up 7 bases and J gave up 7 bases; unmatched junction bases: 8. The CDR3 runs 13 residues. The germline gives CDR1 LNHDA, CDR2 SQIVND (reference sequence). The CDR3 DNA reads TGTGCCAGTAATGCAGGGGGCGCAAGTGGCTACACCTTC. Its protein is CASNAGGASGYTF.

In this sample, this clonotype turned up many times. J is TRBJ1-6 and V is TRBV10-3, with 7 bases aligning to TRBD1. Trimming at V came to 9 bases and at J to 7 bases, leaving 3 bases not matched to a gene. The germline V gene has CDR1 ENHRY and CDR2 SYGVKD. This CDR3 has 12 residues. The CDR3: CAIGGRNSPLHF. The DNA of the CDR3 is TGTGCCATAGGGGGCCGGAATTCACCCCTCCACTTT.